This T cell receptor beta chain was captured by sequencing in a study of shared clonotypes between healthy human individuals. On the study more broadly: Donor ages ranged 18 to 49 years: two women, a few men. Each donor had three CD4 naive, three CD4 memory, two CD8 naive and one CD8 memory plate.

Study results and caveats: A few donors had about 5% of their naive CD4 clonotypes in common.

Repertoires were generated with immunoSEQ multiplex PCR, while TCRdb's copy carries only in-frame clones and drops some. The sample contains more than 2 million clones, roughly 95% of which appear only once. Trimming shortened V by 2 bases and J by 2 bases, and 24 bases separated the two germline ends. Germline V CDR1 and CDR2: ENHRY, SYGVKD. CDR3 size: 19 residues. Note on this clone: Its antigen remains unknown.

A split of CD4+ cells into CD45RA+ naive and CD45RA-negative memory subsets was performed. The chain carries TRBV10-3 and TRBJ2-5, with a tentative D call TRBD1 (5 bases). The sequence came from a man younger than 30 in good health. Material for sequencing was naive CD4+ T cells sorted from blood. Noted subset: CD45RA+ positively selected. This CDR3 reads CAISEPLGRRSVGQETQYF. The CDR3 DNA sequence: TGTGCCATCAGTGAGCCCCTGGGGCGACGGTCAGTTGGGCAAGAGACCCAGTACTTC.